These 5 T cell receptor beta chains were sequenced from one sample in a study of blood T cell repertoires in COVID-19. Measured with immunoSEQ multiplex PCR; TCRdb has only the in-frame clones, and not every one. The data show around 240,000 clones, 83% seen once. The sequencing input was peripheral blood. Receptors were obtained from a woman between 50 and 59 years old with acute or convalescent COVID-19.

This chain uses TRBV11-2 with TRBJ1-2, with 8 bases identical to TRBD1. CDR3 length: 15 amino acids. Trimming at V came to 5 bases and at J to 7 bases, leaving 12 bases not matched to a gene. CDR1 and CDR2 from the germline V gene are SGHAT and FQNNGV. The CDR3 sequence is CASSPILRGRGGYTF. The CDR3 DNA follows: TGTGCCAGCAGCCCAATCCTCAGGGGGCGCGGTGGCTACACCTTC.

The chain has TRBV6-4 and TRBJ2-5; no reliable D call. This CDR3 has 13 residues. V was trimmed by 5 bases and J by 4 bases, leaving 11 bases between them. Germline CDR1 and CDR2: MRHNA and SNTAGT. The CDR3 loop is CASSLILGETQYF. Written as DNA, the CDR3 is TGTGCCAGCAGTCTAATTCTCGGAGAGACCCAGTACTTC.

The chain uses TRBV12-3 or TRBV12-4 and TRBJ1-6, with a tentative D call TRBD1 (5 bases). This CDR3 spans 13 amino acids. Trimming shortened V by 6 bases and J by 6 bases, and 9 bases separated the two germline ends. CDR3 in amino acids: CASRDRVNSPLHF. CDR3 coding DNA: TGTGCCAGCAGAGACAGAGTTAATTCACCCCTCCACTTT.

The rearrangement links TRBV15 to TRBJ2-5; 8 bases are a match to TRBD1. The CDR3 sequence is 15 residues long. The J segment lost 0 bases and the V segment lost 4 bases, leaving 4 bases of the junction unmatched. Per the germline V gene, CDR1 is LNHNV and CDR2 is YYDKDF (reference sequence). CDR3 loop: CATSIPTGDQETQYF. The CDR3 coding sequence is TGTGCCACCAGCATCCCGACAGGGGACCAAGAGACCCAGTACTTC.

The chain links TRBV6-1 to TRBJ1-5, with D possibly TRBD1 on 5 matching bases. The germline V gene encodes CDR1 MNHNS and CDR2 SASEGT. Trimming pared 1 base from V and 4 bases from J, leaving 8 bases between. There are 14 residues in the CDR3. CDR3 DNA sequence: TGTGCCAGCAGTGAAGGACAGACAAATCAGCCCCAGCATTTT. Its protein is CASSEGQTNQPQHF.